This T cell receptor (beta chain) stems from a study of blood T cell repertoires in COVID-19. At the level of the study: The samples span acute and convalescent COVID-19 from the United States, Italy and Spain. The cDNA or gDNA used as material had been derived from T cells, B-cell-depleted T cells, or PBMCs.

Per the study methods: Using reference gene primer amplification, nucleated cell counts were estimated. TCRdb's table, derived via immunoSEQ multiplex PCR, lists solely in-frame clones and lacks some. V, J and clone size were drawn from that table, and D and trimming were deduced from the DNA. Of approximately 82,000 clones detected, around 82% appear once; the ten largest clones hold approximately 6.7%. The V and J ends lost 4 bases and 1 base, in that order; junction bases with no gene match: 8. CDR1 and CDR2 from the germline V gene are SEHNR and FQNEAQ (reference sequence). CDR3 length: 17 amino acids.

The chain combines TRBV7-9 with TRBJ1-3, with TRBD1 matching over 9 bases. This receptor was identified in a man aged 45-65 years with active or convalescent COVID-19. Sequencing used peripheral blood. The CDR3 loop reads CASSSRAGTGSGNTIYF. In nucleotides, the CDR3 is TGTGCCAGCAGCTCAAGGGCTGGGACAGGGTCTGGAAACACCATATATTTT. Complete variable domain (other parts from reference TRBV7-9 and TRBJ1-3): DTGVSQNPRHKITKRGQNVTFRCDPISEHNRLYWYRQTLGQGPEFLTYFQNEAQLEKSRLLSDRFSAERPKGSFSTLEIQRTEQGDSAMYLCASSSRAGTGSGNTIYFGEGSWLTVV.